These T cell receptor beta chains were read from a single sample in a study of shared clonotypes between healthy human individuals. Produced via immunoSEQ multiplex PCR; TCRdb's table is partial and in-frame only. The table records approximately 2.4 million clones, about 94% of them present only once. Sequencing was carried out using naive CD4+ T cells sorted from blood. The receptor source for this set is a man younger than 35 in good health. The CDR3 runs from the conserved cysteine through the conserved F or W. Fields, in order: V gene, J gene, clone size, D gene, CDR3 length, CDR3 protein, CDR3 DNA. A D gene is named only where the DNA matches it firmly. The size field is filled for only some rows; it gives once, few, many or a size class.

v_call: TRBV4-2; j_call: TRBJ2-7; clone_size: NA; d_call: TRBD2; cdr3_length: 16; cdr3_aa: CASSRTGSGGADEQYF; cdr3_nt: TGTGCCAGCAGCCGAACTGGCTCCGGGGGGGCCGACGAGCAGTACTTC
v_call: TRBV5-4; j_call: TRBJ2-1; clone_size: NA; d_call: TRBD1; cdr3_length: 17; cdr3_aa: CASRSLRGTGGMNEQFF; cdr3_nt: TGTGCCAGCAGATCTTTACGTGGGACAGGGGGCATGAATGAGCAGTTCTTC
v_call: TRBV11-3; j_call: TRBJ2-7; clone_size: NA; d_call: TRBD1; cdr3_length: 14; cdr3_aa: CASSLDGDSYEQYF; cdr3_nt: TGTGCCAGCAGCTTAGATGGGGACAGCTACGAGCAGTACTTC
v_call: TRBV30; j_call: TRBJ2-3; clone_size: NA; d_call: NA; cdr3_length: 13; cdr3_aa: CAWSSRYTDTQYF; cdr3_nt: TGTGCCTGGAGTTCCAGGTACACAGATACGCAGTATTTT
v_call: TRBV11-2; j_call: TRBJ1-3; clone_size: NA; d_call: NA; cdr3_length: 14; cdr3_aa: CASSVSGIGNTIYF; cdr3_nt: TGTGCCAGCAGCGTATCGGGGATTGGAAACACCATATATTTT
v_call: TRBV6-1; j_call: TRBJ1-5; clone_size: NA; d_call: NA; cdr3_length: 15; cdr3_aa: CASSEMLGDNQPQHF; cdr3_nt: TGTGCCAGCAGTGAAATGTTAGGAGACAATCAGCCCCAGCATTTT
v_call: TRBV5-1; j_call: TRBJ2-7; clone_size: once; d_call: TRBD1; cdr3_length: 14; cdr3_aa: CASSPPGQSYEQYF; cdr3_nt: TGCGCCAGCAGCCCACCGGGACAGTCCTACGAGCAGTACTTC
v_call: TRBV9; j_call: TRBJ1-6; clone_size: NA; d_call: NA; cdr3_length: 15; cdr3_aa: CASSVDPEGNSPLHF; cdr3_nt: TGTGCCAGCAGCGTAGACCCGGAGGGCAATTCACCCCTCCACTTT
v_call: TRBV6-1; j_call: TRBJ2-2; clone_size: NA; d_call: TRBD1; cdr3_length: 17; cdr3_aa: CASSERGDRGRTGELFF; cdr3_nt: TGTGCCAGCAGTGAAAGAGGGGACAGGGGGCGCACCGGGGAGCTGTTTTTT
v_call: TRBV18; j_call: TRBJ1-5; clone_size: NA; d_call: NA; cdr3_length: 13; cdr3_aa: CASSPNTGLPQHF; cdr3_nt: TGTGCCAGCTCACCAAACACAGGGCTGCCCCAGCATTTT
v_call: TRBV7-3; j_call: TRBJ2-3; clone_size: NA; d_call: TRBD2; cdr3_length: 14; cdr3_aa: CASSRGGVTDTQYF; cdr3_nt: TGTGCCAGCAGCCGTGGGGGGGTCACAGATACGCAGTATTTT
v_call: TRBV5-1; j_call: TRBJ2-7; clone_size: NA; d_call: NA; cdr3_length: 16; cdr3_aa: CASSIGPSHGSNEQYF; cdr3_nt: TGCGCCAGCAGCATCGGACCGTCTCATGGGAGTAACGAGCAGTACTTC
v_call: TRBV18; j_call: TRBJ1-6; clone_size: NA; d_call: NA; cdr3_length: 14; cdr3_aa: CASSPAGIDSPLHF; cdr3_nt: TGTGCCAGCTCACCAGCGGGAATAGATTCACCCCTCCACTTT